This is a list of T cell receptor beta chains from one sample in a study of blood T cell repertoires in COVID-19. Generated by immunoSEQ multiplex PCR, the TCRdb table keeps only in-frame clones and is missing some. Seen here are about 160,000 clones, about 84% observed once, and the top ten hold under 7%. The material sequenced was PBMCs or T cells enriched from blood (not recorded which). These receptors all stem from a man aged 35 to 55 who had recovered from COVID-19. The CDR3 runs from the conserved cysteine through the conserved F or W.

V,CDR3
TRBV24-1,CATSDSYGYTF
TRBV5-1,CASSSAGGAGQPQHF
TRBV7-6,CASSLEVAGGLGYNEQFF
TRBV7-8,CASSLAQRYSRVSNYGYTF
TRBV5-1,CASSLSSGGQETQYF
TRBV25-1,CASSVGQGFEAFF
TRBV5-1,CASKGAPMNTEAFF
TRBV30,CAWAPGGARVYGYTF
TRBV25-1,CASSRQGYNSPLHF
TRBV6-5,CASTTRGDEQFF
TRBV10-3,CATLTGTAEAFF
TRBV9,CASSVDGGQETQYF
TRBV30,CAWELDRGNGEKLFF
TRBV19,CASSPAGLAVGGELFF
TRBV9,CASSREGDTQYF
TRBV6-5,CASSPSGLEYTEAFF
TRBV10-2,CASSESNPSGDTQYF
TRBV29-1,CSVGREPDSYQETQYF
TRBV30,CACLVFIRRMNTEAFF
TRBV11-2,CASSSIYRERMNTEAFF
TRBV19,CASNRGLYGYTF
TRBV7-9,CASSPGHGKSNEQFF
TRBV19,CATIGRGGGTEAFF
TRBV10-3,CAISTSGGRTDTQYF
TRBV25-1,CASSEPSVSSPLHF
TRBV6-1,CASSERGQGARPNEKLFF